The present T cell receptor (beta chain) was sequenced within a study of molecular identifiers for immune sequencing clone quantification. Study results and caveats: Reports indicate spiked Jurkat TCR RNA from one cell could be found among roughly 950,000 naive cells.

J gave up 6 bases and V 4 bases, and 2 bases lay outside the gene matches. Germline assignment: CDR1 LGHDT and CDR2 YNNKEL (reference sequence). The CDR3 is made up of 14 amino acids. As CD8+CD4-CCR7+CD45RA+ cells, naive CD8 T cells were sorted. This clonotype was recorded a few times. Antigen unknown. Via MiXCR, TCRdb re-called the PCR reads, giving one row per CDR3 protein. The sample lists 490,000 or so distinct CDR3 sequences; about a fifth were seen once. The TCR originated in a human donor in good health. Some libraries in this study had Jurkat cell RNA spiked in. The chain combines TRBV3-1 with TRBJ2-2, with 10 bases matching TRBD1. Sample: naive CD8+ T cells from blood, with Jurkat cell RNA spiked in. Subset in this sample: FACS-sorted CD8+CD4-CCR7+CD45RA+ naive T cells. The CDR3 spells CASSLGQGAGELFF. The DNA for the CDR3 is TGTGCCAGCAGCCTCGGACAGGGGGCCGGGGAGCTGTTTTTT.